Reported below is one T cell receptor beta chain. The source of the sample is a study of T-cell reconstitution after alpha-beta-depleted transplantation in children. For TCRbeta, the library was prepared with unique molecular identifiers. MiXCR, applied by TCRdb to the PCR reads, yields one record per CDR3 protein. The repertoire has fewer than 400,000 distinct CDR3 sequences, roughly 22% of them found once; the top ten carry over 3.5%. This clonotype was sampled from a human donor who donated a stem cell graft to a child with acute myeloid leukemia. Sequencing was performed on PBMCs from the stem cell graft donor, taken from the stem cell graft.

This chain's CDR3 is CASSASGGRQPQHF. The CDR3, as DNA: TGTGCCAGCAGCGCATCAGGGGGAAGACAGCCCCAGCATTTT. The V call is TRBV9, the J call TRBJ1-5; 7 bases are shared with TRBD1. The V segment lost 3 bases and the J segment 7 bases; nucleotides outside the gene matches: 7. The germline V gene encodes CDR1 SGDLS and CDR2 YYNGEE. The CDR3 runs to 14 residues.